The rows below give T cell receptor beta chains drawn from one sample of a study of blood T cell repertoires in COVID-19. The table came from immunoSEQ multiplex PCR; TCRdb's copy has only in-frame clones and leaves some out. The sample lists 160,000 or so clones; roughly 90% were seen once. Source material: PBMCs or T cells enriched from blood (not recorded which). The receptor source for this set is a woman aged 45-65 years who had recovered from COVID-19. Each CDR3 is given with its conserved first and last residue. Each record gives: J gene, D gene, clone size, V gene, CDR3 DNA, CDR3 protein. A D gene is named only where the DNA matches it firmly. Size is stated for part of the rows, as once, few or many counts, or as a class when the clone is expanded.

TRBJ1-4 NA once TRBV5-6 TGTGCCAGCAGCCTTCGGACAGCCGGGGAAAAACTGTTTTTT CASSLRTAGEKLFF
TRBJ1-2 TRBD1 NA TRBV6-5 TGTGCCAGCAGACAGGGGGCCGATGGCTACACCTTC CASRQGADGYTF
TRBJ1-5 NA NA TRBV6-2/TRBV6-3 TGTGCCAGCAGTTACCCCCAGGGAACTGTAAGAACGGACCAGCATTTT CASSYPQGTVRTDQHF
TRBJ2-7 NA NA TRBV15 TGTGCCACCAGCAGAGGAATCGGCCGCACAGGCTCCTACGAGCAGTACTTC CATSRGIGRTGSYEQYF
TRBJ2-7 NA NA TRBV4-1 TGCGCCAGCAGCCAAGGAGAACAGGGTGCCTACGAGCAGTACTTC CASSQGEQGAYEQYF
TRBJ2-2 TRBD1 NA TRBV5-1 TGCGCCAGCAGCTTGAGGACAGGAGTCACCGGGGAGCTGTTTTTT CASSLRTGVTGELFF
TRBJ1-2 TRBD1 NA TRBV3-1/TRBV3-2 TGTGCCAGCAGCCAGATCCTTGGGGACAGACGGGGCTACACCTTC CASSQILGDRRGYTF
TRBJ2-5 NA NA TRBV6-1 TGTGCCAGCAGTGAATCGGGGGAGACCCAGTACTTC CASSESGETQYF
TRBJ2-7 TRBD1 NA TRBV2 TGTGCCAGCGAGGACAGGGGGTTCTACGAGCAGTACTTC CASEDRGFYEQYF
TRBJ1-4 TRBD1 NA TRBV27 TGTGCCAGCAGTGTAGACAGGGGCGGTGAAAAACTGTTTTTT CASSVDRGGEKLFF
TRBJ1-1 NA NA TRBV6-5 TGTGCCAGCAGTTACTCGAGGGTGAACACTGAAGCTTTCTTT CASSYSRVNTEAFF
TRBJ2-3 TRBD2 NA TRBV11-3 TGTGCCAGCAGCTCGTATAGCGGGAGGGGGATGGGCACAGATACGCAGTATTTT CASSSYSGRGMGTDTQYF
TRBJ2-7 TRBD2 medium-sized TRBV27 TGTGCCAGCAGTTTACTTGCGGGGGGAATAGACGAGCAGTACTTC CASSLLAGGIDEQYF
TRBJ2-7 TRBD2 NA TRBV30 TGTGCCTGGAGTGACGGGACTAGCGGGCTAGCAATCTACGAGCAGTACTTC CAWSDGTSGLAIYEQYF
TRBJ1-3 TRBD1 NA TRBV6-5 TGTGCCAGCAGTTCACCAGGGGGCTCCTCTGGAAACACCATATATTTT CASSSPGGSSGNTIYF
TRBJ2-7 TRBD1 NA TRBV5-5 TGTGCCAGCAGGAAACAGGGGGCGTCCTACGAGCAGTACTTC CASRKQGASYEQYF
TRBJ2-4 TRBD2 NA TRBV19 TGTGCCAGTTCCCCAGGACTAGCGGGGGCCGCGGGGATTCAGTACTTC CASSPGLAGAAGIQYF
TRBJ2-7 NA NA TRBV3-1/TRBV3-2 TGTGCCAGCAGTTTTCGGGGCGAGCAGTACTTC CASSFRGEQYF
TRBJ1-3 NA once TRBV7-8 TGTGCCAGCAGCGGGGCCCGTAGTCTCTCTGGAAACACCATATATTTT CASSGARSLSGNTIYF
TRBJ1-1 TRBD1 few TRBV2 TGTGCCAGCAGGAGGACAGGGATCGGCCCTGAAGCTTTCTTT CASRRTGIGPEAFF
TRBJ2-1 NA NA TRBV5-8 TGTGCCAGCAGCTTGGGTAGGGGAATATCCTACAATGAGCAGTTCTTC CASSLGRGISYNEQFF
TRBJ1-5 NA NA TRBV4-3 TGCGCCAGCAGCCTGGAAACAGGAGGCAATCAGCCCCAGCATTTT CASSLETGGNQPQHF
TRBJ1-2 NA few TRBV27 TGTGCCAGCAGGCCCGGAGGGATCTATGGCTACACCTTC CASRPGGIYGYTF
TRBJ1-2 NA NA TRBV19 TGTGCCAGTAGTATGCCGGGACATTCCCTGTATGGCTACACCTTC CASSMPGHSLYGYTF
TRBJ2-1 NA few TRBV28 TGTGCCAGCAGTTCCCGGCAGCTGCGAGGCAATGAGCAGTTCTTC CASSSRQLRGNEQFF
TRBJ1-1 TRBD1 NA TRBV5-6 TGTGCCAGCAGCTTGACAGGGGGCTGGGAAACTGAAGCTTTCTTT CASSLTGGWETEAFF
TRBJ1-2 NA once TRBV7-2 TGTGCCAGCAGCGCAATTAACAGGGTTGGCTACACCTTC CASSAINRVGYTF
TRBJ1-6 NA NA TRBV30 TGTGCCTGGAGTGGGGCAAAGAGCTCCTATAATTCACCCCTCCACTTT CAWSGAKSSYNSPLHF
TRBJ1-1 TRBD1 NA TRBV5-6 TGTGCCAGCAGCATAGACCAGGGGGCGAACACTGAAGCTTTCTTT CASSIDQGANTEAFF
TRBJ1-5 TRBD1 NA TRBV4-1 TGCGCCAGCAGCCCACTTGACAGGGACAATCAGCCCCAGCATTTT CASSPLDRDNQPQHF
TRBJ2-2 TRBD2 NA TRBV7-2 TGTGCCAGCAGCTTGACGGGGGGGCCCTTGAACACCGGGGAGCTGTTTTTT CASSLTGGPLNTGELFF
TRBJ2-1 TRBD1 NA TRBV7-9 TGTGCCAGCAGCATTATGGGGACAGGGGGCAATGAGCAGTTCTTC CASSIMGTGGNEQFF
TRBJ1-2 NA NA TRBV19 TGTGCCAGTAGTGTTGACAGATTTGCTAACTATGGCTACACCTTC CASSVDRFANYGYTF
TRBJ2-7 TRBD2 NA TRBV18 TGTGCCAGCTCACGCGACCTAGCGGGAGGGGGATCCTACGAGCAGTACTTC CASSRDLAGGGSYEQYF
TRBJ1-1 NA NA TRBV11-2 TGTGCCAGCAGCCTCGACAGGACCCCTGAAGCTTTCTTT CASSLDRTPEAFF
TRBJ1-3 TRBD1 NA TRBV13 TGTGCCAGCAGCTTTCCCCGACAGGGGAGTGGAAACACCATATATTTT CASSFPRQGSGNTIYF
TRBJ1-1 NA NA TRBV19 TGTGCCACCAACCGCGCCCAGGGGATGAACACTGAAGCTTTCTTT CATNRAQGMNTEAFF
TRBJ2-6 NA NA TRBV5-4 TGTGCCAGCAGCTTGGGCCTTAGCTCTGGGGCCAACGTCCTGACTTTC CASSLGLSSGANVLTF
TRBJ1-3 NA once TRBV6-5 TGTGCCAGCAGTCCGTCCCTGACAGGCGGAAACACCATATATTTT CASSPSLTGGNTIYF
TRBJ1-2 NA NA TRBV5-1 TGCGCCAGCAGCTTGGTCGACAGTAACTATGGCTACACCTTC CASSLVDSNYGYTF
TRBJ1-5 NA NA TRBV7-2 TGTGCCAGCAGCATACAGGGTGGCCAGCCCCAGCATTTT CASSIQGGQPQHF
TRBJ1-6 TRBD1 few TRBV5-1 TGCGCCAGCAGCGAAGGGACAGGCGGGTCCTATAATTCACCCCTCCACTTT CASSEGTGGSYNSPLHF
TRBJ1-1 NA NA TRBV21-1 TGTGCCAGCAGCAAAGCTCAGCGGGACAGGGTTGTCCCCCTCACTGAAGCTTTCTTT CASSKAQRDRVVPLTEAFF
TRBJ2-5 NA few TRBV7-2 TGTGCCACTTCCCAGGGGCAGGGACATCAAGAGACCCAGTACTTC CATSQGQGHQETQYF
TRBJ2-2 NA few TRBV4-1 TGCGCCAGCAGCCACTCCGACAGTACCGGGGAGCTGTTTTTT CASSHSDSTGELFF
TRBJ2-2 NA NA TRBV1 TGCACCAGCAGCCAAGAGGAACGGGGGAGCACCGGGGAGCTGTTTTTT CTSSQEERGSTGELFF
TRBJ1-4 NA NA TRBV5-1 TGCGCCAGCAGCCCGACTATCGGGGGGCCAAATGAAAAACTGTTTTTT CASSPTIGGPNEKLFF
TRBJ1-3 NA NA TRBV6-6 TGTGCCAGCAGGAGGGAGGGCACCATATATTTT CASRREGTIYF